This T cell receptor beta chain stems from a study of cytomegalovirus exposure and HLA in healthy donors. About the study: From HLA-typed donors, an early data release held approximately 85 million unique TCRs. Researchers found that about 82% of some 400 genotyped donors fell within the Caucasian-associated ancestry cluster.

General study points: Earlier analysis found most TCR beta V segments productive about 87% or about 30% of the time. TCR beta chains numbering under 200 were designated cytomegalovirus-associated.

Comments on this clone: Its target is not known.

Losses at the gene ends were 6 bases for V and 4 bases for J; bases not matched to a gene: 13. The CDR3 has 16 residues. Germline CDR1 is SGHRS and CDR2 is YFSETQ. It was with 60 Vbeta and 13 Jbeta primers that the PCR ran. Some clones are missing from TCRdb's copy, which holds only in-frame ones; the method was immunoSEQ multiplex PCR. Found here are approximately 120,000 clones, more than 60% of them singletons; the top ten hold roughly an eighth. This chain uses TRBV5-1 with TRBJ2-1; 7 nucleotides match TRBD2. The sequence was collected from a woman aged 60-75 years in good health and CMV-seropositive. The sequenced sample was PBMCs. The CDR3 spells CASIPEGGSGYNEQFF. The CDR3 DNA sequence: TGCGCCAGCATTCCCGAGGGCGGGAGTGGTTACAATGAGCAGTTCTTC.